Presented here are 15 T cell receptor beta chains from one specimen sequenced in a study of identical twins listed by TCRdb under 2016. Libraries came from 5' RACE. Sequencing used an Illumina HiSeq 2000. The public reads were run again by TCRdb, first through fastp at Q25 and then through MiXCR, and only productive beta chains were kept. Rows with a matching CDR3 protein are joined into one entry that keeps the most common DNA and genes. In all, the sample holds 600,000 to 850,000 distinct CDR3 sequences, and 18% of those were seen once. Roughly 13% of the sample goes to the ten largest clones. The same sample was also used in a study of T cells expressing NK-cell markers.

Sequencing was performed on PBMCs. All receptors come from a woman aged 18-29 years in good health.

The chain's CDR3 is CASSLGQGWLYGYTF. The CDR3 region has the DNA TGTGCCAGCAGTTTAGGACAGGGGTGGTTGTATGGCTACACCTTC. The chain couples TRBV27 to TRBJ1-2, with 9 nucleotides matching TRBD1. CDR3 length equals 15 residues. Germline CDR1 reads MNHEY; CDR2 reads SMNVEV (reference sequence). The V and J ends lost 2 bases and 5 bases, in that order; junction bases with no gene match: 6.

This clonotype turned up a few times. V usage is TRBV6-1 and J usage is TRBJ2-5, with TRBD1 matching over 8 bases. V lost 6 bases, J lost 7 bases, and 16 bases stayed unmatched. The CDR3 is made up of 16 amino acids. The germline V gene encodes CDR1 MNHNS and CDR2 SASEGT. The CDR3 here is CASSLTTTGEMGTQYF. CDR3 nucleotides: TGTGCCAGCAGCCTAACCACGACAGGGGAAATGGGGACCCAGTACTTC.

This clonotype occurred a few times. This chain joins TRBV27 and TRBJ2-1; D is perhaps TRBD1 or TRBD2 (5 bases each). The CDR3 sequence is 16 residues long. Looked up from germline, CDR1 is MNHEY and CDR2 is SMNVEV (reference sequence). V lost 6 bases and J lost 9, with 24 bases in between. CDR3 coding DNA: TGTGCCAGCAGGGCCGGGACGGCCGGCGGTGGGGGTGAGCAGTTCTTC. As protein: CASRAGTAGGGGEQFF.

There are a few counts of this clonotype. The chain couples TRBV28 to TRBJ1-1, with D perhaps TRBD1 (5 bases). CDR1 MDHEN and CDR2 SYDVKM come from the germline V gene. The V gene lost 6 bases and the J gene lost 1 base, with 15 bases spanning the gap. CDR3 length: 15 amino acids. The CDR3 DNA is TGTGCCAGCAGCTCGCGGGGCTACGAGAACACTGAAGCTTTCTTT. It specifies CASSSRGYENTEAFF.

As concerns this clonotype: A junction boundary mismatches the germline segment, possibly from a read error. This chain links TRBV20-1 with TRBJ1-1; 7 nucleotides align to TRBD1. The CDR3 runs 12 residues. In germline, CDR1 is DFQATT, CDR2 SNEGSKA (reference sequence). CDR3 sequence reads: CSASRRDSGEAF. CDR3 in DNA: TGCAGTGCTTCCAGAAGGGACAGTGGGGAAGCCTTT.

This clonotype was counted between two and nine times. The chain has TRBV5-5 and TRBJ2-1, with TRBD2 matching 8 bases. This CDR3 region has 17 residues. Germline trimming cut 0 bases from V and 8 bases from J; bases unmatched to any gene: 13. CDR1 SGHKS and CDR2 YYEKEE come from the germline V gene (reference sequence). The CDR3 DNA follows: TGTGCCAGCAGCTTGGCCGCGGGGGGAGCTTCATTGGATGAGCAGTTCTTC. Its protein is CASSLAAGGASLDEQFF.

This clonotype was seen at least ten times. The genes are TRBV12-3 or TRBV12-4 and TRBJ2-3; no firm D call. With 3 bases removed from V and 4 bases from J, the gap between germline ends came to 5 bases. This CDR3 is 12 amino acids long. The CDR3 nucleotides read TGTGCCAGCAGTTTCCGGTCAGATACGCAGTATTTT. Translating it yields CASSFRSDTQYF.

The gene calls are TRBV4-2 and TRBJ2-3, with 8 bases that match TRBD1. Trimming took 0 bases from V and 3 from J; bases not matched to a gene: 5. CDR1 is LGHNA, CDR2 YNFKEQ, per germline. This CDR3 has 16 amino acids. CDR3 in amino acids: CASSQDPGGTTDTQYF. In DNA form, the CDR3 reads TGTGCCAGCAGCCAAGATCCAGGGGGCACAACAGATACGCAGTATTTT.

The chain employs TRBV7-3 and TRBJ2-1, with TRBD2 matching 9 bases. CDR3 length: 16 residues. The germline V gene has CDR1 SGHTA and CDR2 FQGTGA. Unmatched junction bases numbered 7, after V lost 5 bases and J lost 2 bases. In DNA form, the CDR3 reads TGTGCCAGCAGCCAATTAGCGGGGGTAGCCTACAATGAGCAGTTCTTC. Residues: CASSQLAGVAYNEQFF. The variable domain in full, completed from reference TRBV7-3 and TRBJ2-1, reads GAGVSQTPSNKVTEKGKYVELRCDPISGHTALYWYRQSLGQGPEFLIYFQGTGAADDSGLPNDRFFAVRPEGSVSTLKIQRTERGDSAVYLCASSQLAGVAYNEQFFGPGTRLTVL.

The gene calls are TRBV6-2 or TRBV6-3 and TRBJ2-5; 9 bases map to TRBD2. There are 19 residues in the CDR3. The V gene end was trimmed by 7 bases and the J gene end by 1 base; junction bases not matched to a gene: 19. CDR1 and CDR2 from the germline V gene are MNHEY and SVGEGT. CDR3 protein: CASTSSPFRAGGAQETQYF. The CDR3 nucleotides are TGTGCCAGCACCTCCTCCCCCTTTAGAGCGGGAGGAGCCCAAGAGACCCAGTACTTC.

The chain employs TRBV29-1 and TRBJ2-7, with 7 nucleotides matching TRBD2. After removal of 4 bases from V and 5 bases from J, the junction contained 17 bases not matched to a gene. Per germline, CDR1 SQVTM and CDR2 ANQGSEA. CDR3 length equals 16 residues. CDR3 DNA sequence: TGCAGCGTTGTCCCGCGCGGCGGGGGTCCAGGGAACGAGCAGTACTTC. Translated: CSVVPRGGGPGNEQYF.

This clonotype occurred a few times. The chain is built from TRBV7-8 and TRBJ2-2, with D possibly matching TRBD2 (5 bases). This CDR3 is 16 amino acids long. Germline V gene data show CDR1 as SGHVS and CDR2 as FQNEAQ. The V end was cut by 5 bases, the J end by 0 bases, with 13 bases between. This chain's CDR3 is CASSRSGRSNTGELFF. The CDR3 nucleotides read TGTGCCAGCAGCCGTTCGGGGAGATCGAACACCGGGGAGCTGTTTTTT.

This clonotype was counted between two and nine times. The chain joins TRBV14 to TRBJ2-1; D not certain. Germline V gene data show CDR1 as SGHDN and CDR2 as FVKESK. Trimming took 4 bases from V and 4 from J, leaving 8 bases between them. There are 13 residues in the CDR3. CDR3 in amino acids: CASSPNPYNEQFF. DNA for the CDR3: TGTGCCAGCAGCCCCAACCCATACAATGAGCAGTTCTTC. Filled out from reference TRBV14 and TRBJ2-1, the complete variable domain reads EAGVTQFPSHSVIEKGQTVTLRCDPISGHDNLYWYRRVMGKEIKFLLHFVKESKQDESGMPNNRFLAERTGGTYSTLKVQPAELEDSGVYFCASSPNPYNEQFFGPGTRLTVL.

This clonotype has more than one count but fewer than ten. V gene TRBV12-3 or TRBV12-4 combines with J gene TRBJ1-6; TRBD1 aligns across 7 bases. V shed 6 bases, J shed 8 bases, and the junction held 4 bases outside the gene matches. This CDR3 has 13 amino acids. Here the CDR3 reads CASRGQSYSPLHF. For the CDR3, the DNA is TGTGCCAGCAGGGGACAGTCTTATTCACCCCTCCACTTT.

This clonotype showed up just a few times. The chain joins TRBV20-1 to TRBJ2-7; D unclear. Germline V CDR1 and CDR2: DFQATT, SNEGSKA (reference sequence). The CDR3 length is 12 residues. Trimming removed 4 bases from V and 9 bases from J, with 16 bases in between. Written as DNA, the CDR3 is TGCAGTGCTACACCTCCCCCTGGCGGGCAGTACTTC. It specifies CSATPPPGGQYF.